This T cell receptor beta chain was found in a study of control samples from healthy donors and cancer patients. J lost 4 bases, V lost 5 bases, and 7 bases had no gene match. CDR1 is SEHNR, CDR2 FQNEAQ, per germline (reference sequence). CDR3 length: 16 residues. Assay used: immunoSEQ multiplex PCR; TCRdb lists only in-frame clones, some missing. The data contain approximately 100,000 clones, 85% of them singletons. The V gene is TRBV7-9, the J gene TRBJ1-5; 11 nucleotides match TRBD1. The specimen sequenced was blood. The TCR originated in a woman in her thirties or forties in good health. The chain's CDR3 is CASSTRDRGLNQPQHF. The DNA of the CDR3 is TGTGCCAGCAGCACCCGGGACAGGGGGTTAAATCAGCCCCAGCATTTT.